Listed here are 19 T cell receptor beta chains from one sample, sequenced in a study of spatial heterogeneity in lung cancer. TCRdb processed the 5' RACE reads anew with MiXCR; each CDR3 protein has one entry. The sample contains about 100,000 distinct CDR3 sequences, about 4.6% of which appear only once. As to time point: sample taken at primary tumor resection. Regarding the study as a whole: Within tumors, counts of expanded alpha and beta TCRs tracked tumor mutation counts.

No antigens are known for them. The specimen comprised lung tumor tissue, sampled at surgery. Receptor source: a male donor with early-stage non-small cell lung cancer.

This clonotype was seen at least ten times. V and J are TRBV28 and TRBJ2-2, with 8 nucleotides matching TRBD1. The germline CDR1 and CDR2 sequences are MDHEN and SYDVKM. V shed 2 bases and J 4 bases; nucleotides not matched to a gene: 3. The CDR3 totals 15 residues. CDR3 in DNA: TGTGCCAGCAGTTTAGTCAGGGGGCGCACCGGGGAGCTGTTTTTT. It is translated as CASSLVRGRTGELFF.

A few counts support this clonotype. The V and J genes are TRBV3-1 and TRBJ2-3; D ambiguous. There are 14 residues in the CDR3. Germline CDR1 and CDR2: LGHDT and YNNKEL (reference sequence). V lost 4 bases and J 6 bases, leaving 14 bases between the germline ends. The CDR3 coding sequence is TGTGCCAGCAGCCTCACCCTAGTTGGGGATACGCAGTATTTT. The encoded protein is CASSLTLVGDTQYF.

The gene calls are TRBV2 and TRBJ2-7; 7 nucleotides agree with TRBD1. The CDR3 covers 13 residues. The V and J ends lost 4 bases and 3 bases, in that order; junction bases with no gene match: 3. From germline, CDR1 is SNHLY and CDR2 FYNNEI. The CDR3 spells CASSVGTDYEQYF. In nucleotides, the CDR3 is TGTGCCAGCAGTGTTGGGACAGACTACGAGCAGTACTTC.

The sample holds many counts of this clonotype. The chain has TRBV6-6 and TRBJ2-7; D unresolved. The CDR3 is made up of 17 amino acids. Germline-derived CDR1 and CDR2 are MNHNY and SVGAGI (reference sequence). Trimming shortened V by 2 bases and J by 3 bases, and 20 bases separated the two germline ends. The CDR3 nucleotides are TGTGCCAGCAGTTACCCCCCCCTCTACACCACCCACTACGAGCAGTACTTC. Translating it yields CASSYPPLYTTHYEQYF.

This clonotype was recorded at least ten times. This sequence joins TRBV5-1 and TRBJ2-1; no firm D call. The V and J ends lost 2 bases and 7 bases respectively, with 16 bases between them. Germline V gene sequence: CDR1 SGHRS, CDR2 YFSETQ. The CDR3 totals 15 residues. CDR3 nucleotide sequence: TGCGCCAGCAGCTTTTGGCCCGACGCGCAAAATGAGCAGTTCTTC. Translated: CASSFWPDAQNEQFF.

This clonotype was detected many times. The rearrangement uses TRBV5-1 and TRBJ2-7, with 7 bases fitting TRBD1. Per the germline V gene, CDR1 is SGHRS and CDR2 is YFSETQ. With V trimmed by 1 base and J by 4 bases, 5 bases remained unmatched. The CDR3 is 14 residues long. CDR3 bases: TGCGCCAGCAGCTTGTTAGGGGGACAGTACGAGCAGTACTTC. Encoded protein: CASSLLGGQYEQYF. Drawing the rest from reference TRBV5-1 and TRBJ2-7, the complete variable domain is KAGVTQTPRYLIKTRGQQVTLSCSPISGHRSVSWYQQTPGQGLQFLFEYFSETQRNKGNFPGRFSGRQFSNSRSEMNVSTLELGDSALYLCASSLLGGQYEQYFGPGTRLTVT.

The chain combines TRBV12-3 or TRBV12-4 with TRBJ2-7; D is perhaps TRBD2 (6 bases). V lost 3 bases to trimming and J lost 6 bases, with 24 bases between them. The CDR3 runs to 17 residues. Here the CDR3 DNA reads TGTGCCAGCAGTTTTGGTCCTCCGGGACGCGGGGTCGGCGAGCAGTACTTC. It yields the protein CASSFGPPGRGVGEQYF.

At least ten counts were recorded for this clonotype. The chain has TRBV5-1 and TRBJ2-3; D gene uncertain. Germline V gene lookup returns CDR1 SGHRS and CDR2 YFSETQ. The CDR3 length is 13 residues. V shed 0 bases and J shed 8 bases, with 10 bases lying between them. The CDR3 is CASSLGLDVTQYF. The CDR3 DNA sequence: TGCGCCAGCAGCTTGGGTCTCGATGTTACGCAGTATTTT.

In this sample, this clonotype turned up many times. The rearrangement joins TRBV4-1 to TRBJ1-5; 8 bases agree with TRBD1. After removal of 0 bases from V and 4 bases from J, the junction contained 5 bases not matched to a gene. The CDR3 sequence is 16 residues long. Germline V CDR1 and CDR2: MGHRA, YSYEKL. CDR3 nucleotides: TGCGCCAGCAGCCAAGATTCCAGGGGGCAGAATCAGCCCCAGCATTTT. It encodes CASSQDSRGQNQPQHF.

A few counts support this clonotype. This chain joins TRBV2 and TRBJ1-2, with 10 bases that match TRBD1. Germline V gives CDR1 SNHLY, CDR2 FYNNEI. The ends lost 5 bases at V and 9 bases at J; junction bases unmatched: 3. The CDR3 contains 12 residues. The CDR3 is CASSPGQGSYTF. The CDR3 DNA follows: TGTGCCAGCAGTCCGGGACAGGGGAGCTACACCTTC.

This clonotype has at least ten counts. CDR3 sequence (DNA): TGTGCCAGCAGTTACGGGGCTACGCAGTATTTT. The encoded protein is CASSYGATQYF. This chain uses TRBV6-5 with TRBJ2-3; a weak D match, TRBD1 (5 bases). The V end was cut by 2 bases, the J end by 8 bases, with 5 bases between. This CDR3 has 11 residues. The germline gives CDR1 MNHEY, CDR2 SVGAGI.

This clonotype was seen ten or more times. The chain has TRBV12-3 or TRBV12-4 and TRBJ1-2; 9 bases are a match to TRBD1. With V trimmed by 5 bases and J by 12 bases, 13 bases remained unmatched. This CDR3 contains 14 residues. CDR3 sequence reads: CASSPLRDRVQHTF. DNA for the CDR3: TGTGCCAGCAGTCCTCTCCGGGACAGGGTACAGCACACCTTC.

This clonotype has ten or more counts. This chain joins TRBV5-1 and TRBJ1-1; 7 positions agree with TRBD1. The germline V gene has CDR1 SGHRS and CDR2 YFSETQ. This CDR3 contains 15 residues. The V gene end was trimmed by 4 bases and the J gene end by 0 bases; junction bases not matched to a gene: 6. The DNA for the CDR3 is TGCGCCAGCAGCCCGGGACAGACCTTGAACACTGAAGCTTTCTTT. This encodes CASSPGQTLNTEAFF. The variable domain in full, completed from reference TRBV5-1 and TRBJ1-1, reads KAGVTQTPRYLIKTRGQQVTLSCSPISGHRSVSWYQQTPGQGLQFLFEYFSETQRNKGNFPGRFSGRQFSNSRSEMNVSTLELGDSALYLCASSPGQTLNTEAFFGQGTRLTVV.

In this sample, this clonotype turned up many times. The genes are TRBV28 and TRBJ1-2, with 7 bases fitting TRBD1. This CDR3 contains 15 residues. Germline trimming cut 4 bases from V and 3 bases from J; bases unmatched to any gene: 8. Germline loops: CDR1 MDHEN, CDR2 SYDVKM. The CDR3 nucleotides are TGTGCCAGCAGTTGGGGAGGGGGCTTGGACTATGGCTACACCTTC. Translating gives CASSWGGGLDYGYTF.

There are many counts of this clonotype. The J gene is TRBJ2-7, the V gene TRBV20-1, with 13 bases lining up with TRBD2. In germline, CDR1 is DFQATT, CDR2 SNEGSKA (reference sequence). The V segment lost 1 base and the J segment 9 bases; nucleotides outside the gene matches: 3. CDR3 length equals 13 residues. CDR3 protein: CSARALAGGLQYF. The CDR3, as DNA: TGCAGTGCTAGAGCACTAGCGGGAGGGTTGCAGTACTTC.

This clonotype was found many times. J is TRBJ2-7 and V is TRBV4-1; 7 nucleotides align to TRBD1. J was trimmed by 5 bases and V by 4 bases; bases with no gene match: 8. CDR1 and CDR2 from the germline V gene are MGHRA and YSYEKL. The CDR3 is 14 amino acids. The CDR3 DNA follows: TGCGCCAGCAGCCGGGAAGACAGGGCCCACGAGCAGTACTTC. It is translated as CASSREDRAHEQYF.

This clonotype was counted many times. The chain recombines TRBV12-3 or TRBV12-4 with TRBJ1-1; D is perhaps TRBD1 (5 bases). The length of the CDR3 is 15 residues. V was clipped by 8 bases and J by 0 bases, with 16 bases between them. The CDR3 loop is CASGEPGRLNTEAFF. The CDR3 bases are TGTGCCAGCGGGGAGCCGGGACGGTTGAACACTGAAGCTTTCTTT.

Many counts were recorded for this clonotype. The J gene is TRBJ2-3, the V gene TRBV7-6; TRBD2 is a possible D gene (6 bases). CDR1 and CDR2 (germline): SGHVS, FNYEAQ. This CDR3 is 16 amino acids long. The V gene lost 5 bases and the J gene lost 1 base, with 16 bases spanning the gap. CDR3 residues: CASSPSSDRRTDTQYF. The CDR3 region has the DNA TGTGCCAGCAGCCCTTCTAGCGATCGCCGCACAGATACGCAGTATTTT.

This clonotype was seen many times. The rearrangement joins TRBV7-6 to TRBJ1-1; D remains ambiguous. CDR3 size: 13 residues. Germline V gives CDR1 SGHVS, CDR2 FNYEAQ. V shed 5 bases and J shed 2 bases, with 9 bases lying between them. In DNA form, the CDR3 reads TGTGCCAGCAGCCTACAGATTAACACTGAAGCTTTCTTT. This translates into CASSLQINTEAFF.